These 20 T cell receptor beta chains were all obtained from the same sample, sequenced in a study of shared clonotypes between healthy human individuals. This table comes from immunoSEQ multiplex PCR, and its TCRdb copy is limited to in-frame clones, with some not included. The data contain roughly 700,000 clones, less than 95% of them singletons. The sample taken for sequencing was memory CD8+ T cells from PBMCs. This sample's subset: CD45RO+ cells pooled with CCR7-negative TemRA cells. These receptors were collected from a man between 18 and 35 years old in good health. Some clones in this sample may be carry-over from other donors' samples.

The DNA for the CDR3 is TGTGCCAGCAGCGGCCGAGGGGGCGCCACCGGGGAGCTGTTTTTT. This translates into CASSGRGGATGELFF. The chain combines TRBV7-9 with TRBJ2-2, with 7 bases fitting TRBD1. CDR3 size: 15 residues. Germline CDR1 is SEHNR and CDR2 is FQNEAQ (reference sequence). The V and J ends lost 5 bases and 4 bases, in that order; junction bases with no gene match: 7.

CDR3 protein: CASSLGGKTQYF. DNA for the CDR3: TGTGCCAGCAGCTTAGGAGGAAAGACCCAGTACTTC. The chain couples TRBV7-9 to TRBJ2-5; no clear D. Germline values: CDR1 SEHNR, CDR2 FQNEAQ (reference sequence). V was shortened by 1 base and J by 6 bases, with 6 bases between the two germline ends. CDR3 length: 12 amino acids.

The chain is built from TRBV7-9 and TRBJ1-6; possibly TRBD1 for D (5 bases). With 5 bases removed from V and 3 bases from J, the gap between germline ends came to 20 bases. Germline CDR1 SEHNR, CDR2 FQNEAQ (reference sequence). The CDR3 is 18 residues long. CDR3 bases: TGTGCCAGCAGCCCCCGAGACAGCAAGAACTTCTATAATTCACCCCTCCACTTT. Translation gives CASSPRDSKNFYNSPLHF.

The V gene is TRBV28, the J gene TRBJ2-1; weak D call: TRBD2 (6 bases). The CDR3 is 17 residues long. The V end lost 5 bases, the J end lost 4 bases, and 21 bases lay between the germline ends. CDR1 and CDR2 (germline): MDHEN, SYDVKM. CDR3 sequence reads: CASSLRVAAPQYNEQFF. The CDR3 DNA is TGTGCCAGCAGTCTAAGGGTAGCGGCACCTCAATACAATGAGCAGTTCTTC.

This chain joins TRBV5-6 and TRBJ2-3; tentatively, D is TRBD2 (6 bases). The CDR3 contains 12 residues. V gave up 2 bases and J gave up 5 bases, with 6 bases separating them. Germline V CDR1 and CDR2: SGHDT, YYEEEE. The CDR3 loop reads CASSFSGDTQYF. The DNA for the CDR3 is TGTGCCAGCAGCTTTAGCGGAGATACGCAGTATTTT.

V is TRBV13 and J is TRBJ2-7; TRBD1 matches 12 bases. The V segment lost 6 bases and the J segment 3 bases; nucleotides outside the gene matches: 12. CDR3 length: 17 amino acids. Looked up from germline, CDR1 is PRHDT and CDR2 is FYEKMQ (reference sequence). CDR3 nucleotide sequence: TGTGCCAGCAGGCACCGATCCGGGACAGGGGGCTACTACGAGCAGTACTTC. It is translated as CASRHRSGTGGYYEQYF.

As DNA, the CDR3 is TGTGCCAGCAGCTTATTCCGGACCGAGGGCTACACCTTC. As protein: CASSLFRTEGYTF. The chain combines TRBV7-8 with TRBJ1-2; D unresolved. V lost 2 bases to trimming and J lost 8 bases, with 12 bases between them. The CDR3 totals 13 residues. The germline V gene has CDR1 SGHVS and CDR2 FQNEAQ.

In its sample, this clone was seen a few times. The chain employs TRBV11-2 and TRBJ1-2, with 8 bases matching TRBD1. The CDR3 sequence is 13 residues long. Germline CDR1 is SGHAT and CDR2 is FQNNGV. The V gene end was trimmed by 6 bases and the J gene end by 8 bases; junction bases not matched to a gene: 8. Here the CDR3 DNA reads TGTGCCAGCAGGGGGGACAGGTCGGGAGGCTACACCTTC. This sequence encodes CASRGDRSGGYTF.

The CDR3 nucleotides are TGCAGCGTTGAAGGGATGGGCGGAACCTACGAGCAGTACTTC. Translated, it gives CSVEGMGGTYEQYF. The chain employs TRBV29-1 and TRBJ2-7; D gene ambiguous. Deletions cut 1 base from V and 2 bases from J, with 12 bases between. Germline lookup yields CDR1 SQVTM and CDR2 ANQGSEA. This CDR3 has 14 amino acids.

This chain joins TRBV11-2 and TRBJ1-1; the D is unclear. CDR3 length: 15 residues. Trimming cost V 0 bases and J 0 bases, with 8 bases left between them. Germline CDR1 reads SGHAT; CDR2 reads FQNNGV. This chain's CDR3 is CASSLDLGLNTEAFF. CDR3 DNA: TGTGCCAGCAGCTTAGACCTGGGTTTGAACACTGAAGCTTTCTTT.

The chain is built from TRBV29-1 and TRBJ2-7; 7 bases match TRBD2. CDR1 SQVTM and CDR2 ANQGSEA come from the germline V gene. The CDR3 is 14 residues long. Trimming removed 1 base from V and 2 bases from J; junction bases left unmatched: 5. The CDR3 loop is CSVEGVGRAYEQYF. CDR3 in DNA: TGCAGCGTTGAAGGGGTGGGGAGGGCCTACGAGCAGTACTTC.

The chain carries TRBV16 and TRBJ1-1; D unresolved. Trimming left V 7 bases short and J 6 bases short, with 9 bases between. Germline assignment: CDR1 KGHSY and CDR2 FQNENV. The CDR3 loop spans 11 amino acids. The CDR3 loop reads CASIQSAEAFF. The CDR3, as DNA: TGTGCCAGCATCCAGTCAGCTGAAGCTTTCTTT.

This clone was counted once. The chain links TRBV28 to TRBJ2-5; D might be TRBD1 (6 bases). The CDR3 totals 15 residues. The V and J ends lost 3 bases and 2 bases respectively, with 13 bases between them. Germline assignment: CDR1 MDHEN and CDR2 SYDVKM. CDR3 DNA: TGTGCCAGCAGTTTGGGGGCCGACATACAAGAGACCCAGTACTTC. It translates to CASSLGADIQETQYF.

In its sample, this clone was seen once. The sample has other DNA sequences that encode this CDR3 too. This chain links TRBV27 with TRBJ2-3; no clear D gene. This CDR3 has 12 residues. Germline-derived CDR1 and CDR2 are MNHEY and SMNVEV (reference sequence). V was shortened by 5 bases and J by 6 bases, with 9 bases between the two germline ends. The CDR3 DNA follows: TGTGCCAGCAGTAGCCGGGCCGATACGCAGTATTTT. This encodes CASSSRADTQYF.

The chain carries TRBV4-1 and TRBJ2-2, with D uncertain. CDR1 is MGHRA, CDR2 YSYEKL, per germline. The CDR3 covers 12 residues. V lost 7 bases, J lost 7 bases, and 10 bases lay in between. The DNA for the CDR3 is TGCGCCAGCATCTCAGTCTTCGGGGAGCTGTTTTTT. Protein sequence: CASISVFGELFF.

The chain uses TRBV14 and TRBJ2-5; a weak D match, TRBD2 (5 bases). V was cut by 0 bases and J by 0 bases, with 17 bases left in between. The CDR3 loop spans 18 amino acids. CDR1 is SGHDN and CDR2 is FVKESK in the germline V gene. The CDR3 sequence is CASSQDWPNRGYQETQYF. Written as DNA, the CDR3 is TGTGCCAGCAGCCAAGACTGGCCTAACCGAGGGTACCAAGAGACCCAGTACTTC.

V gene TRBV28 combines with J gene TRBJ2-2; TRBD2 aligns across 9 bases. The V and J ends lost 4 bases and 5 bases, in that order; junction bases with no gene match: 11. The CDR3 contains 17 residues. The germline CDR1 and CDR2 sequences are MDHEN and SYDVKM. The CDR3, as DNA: TGTGCCAGCAGTTCCCTTAGCGGGAGAATATTAACCGGGGAGCTGTTTTTT. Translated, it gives CASSSLSGRILTGELFF. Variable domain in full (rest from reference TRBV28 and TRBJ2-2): DVKVTQSSRYLVKRTGEKVFLECVQDMDHENMFWYRQDPGLGLRLIYFSYDVKMKEKGDIPEGYSVSREKKERFSLILESASTNQTSMYLCASSSLSGRILTGELFFGEGSRLTVL.

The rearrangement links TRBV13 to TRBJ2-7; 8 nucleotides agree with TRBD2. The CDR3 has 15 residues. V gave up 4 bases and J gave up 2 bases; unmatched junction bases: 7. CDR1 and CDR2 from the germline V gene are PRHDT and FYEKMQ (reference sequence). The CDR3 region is CASSSLADRPYEQYF. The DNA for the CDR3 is TGTGCCAGCAGCTCACTAGCGGACCGACCCTACGAGCAGTACTTC.

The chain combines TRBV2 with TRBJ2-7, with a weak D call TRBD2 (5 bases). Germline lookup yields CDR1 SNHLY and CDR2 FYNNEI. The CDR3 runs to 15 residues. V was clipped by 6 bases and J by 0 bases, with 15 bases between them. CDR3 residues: CASREAAANSYEQYF. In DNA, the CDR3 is TGTGCCAGCAGGGAGGCCGCAGCCAACTCCTACGAGCAGTACTTC.

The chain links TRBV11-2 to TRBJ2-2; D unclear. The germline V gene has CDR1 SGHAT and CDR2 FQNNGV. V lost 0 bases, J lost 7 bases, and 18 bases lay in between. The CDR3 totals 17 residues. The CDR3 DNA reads TGTGCCAGCAGCTTAGATCCTCAAGACATTTCGATCGGGGAGCTGTTTTTT. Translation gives CASSLDPQDISIGELFF.